Listed below are T cell receptor beta chains from one sample, sequenced in a study of CD8 T cells in ankylosing spondylitis. Via MiXCR, TCRdb re-called the 5' RACE reads, giving one row per CDR3 protein. The table records hundreds of thousands of distinct CDR3 sequences, roughly 17% of them present only once. What was sequenced was blood, either unsorted or a sorted T cell fraction (not recorded which). Receptors were obtained from a male donor with ankylosing spondylitis. Both conserved end residues are part of each CDR3. A D gene is named only where the DNA matches it firmly. Only some rows state a clone size, as once, few, many or a class for expanded clones.

j_call: TRBJ1-5; clone_size: few; d_call: TRBD1; v_call: TRBV10-3; cdr3_aa: CAISVTGGGQPQHF; cdr3_nt: TGTGCCATCAGTGTGACAGGGGGCGGTCAGCCCCAGCATTTT
j_call: TRBJ1-4; clone_size: -; d_call: -; v_call: TRBV5-1; cdr3_aa: CASSVSLSGEKLFF; cdr3_nt: TGCGCCAGCAGCGTGTCCCTAAGCGGTGAAAAACTGTTTTTT
j_call: TRBJ2-7; clone_size: -; d_call: -; v_call: TRBV12-3/TRBV12-4; cdr3_aa: CASSSQVTYEQYF; cdr3_nt: TGTGCCAGCAGTTCACAGGTGACCTACGAGCAGTACTTC
j_call: TRBJ2-1; clone_size: many; d_call: -; v_call: TRBV29-1; cdr3_aa: CSVVRLAASSYNEQFF; cdr3_nt: TGCAGCGTTGTTCGCTTAGCGGCAAGCTCCTACAATGAGCAGTTCTTC
j_call: TRBJ2-1; clone_size: few; d_call: -; v_call: TRBV2; cdr3_aa: CASRGEAKSSYNEQFF; cdr3_nt: TGTGCCAGCCGGGGCGAGGCGAAGAGCTCCTACAATGAGCAGTTCTTC
j_call: TRBJ2-7; clone_size: few; d_call: -; v_call: TRBV9; cdr3_aa: CASSVEQYF; cdr3_nt: TGTGCCAGCAGCGTGGAGCAGTACTTC
j_call: TRBJ2-5; clone_size: many; d_call: TRBD1; v_call: TRBV5-1; cdr3_aa: CASSSPGQGAFVETQYF; cdr3_nt: TGCGCCAGCAGCTCGCCGGGACAGGGGGCCTTTGTGGAGACCCAGTACTTC
j_call: TRBJ2-1; clone_size: few; d_call: -; v_call: TRBV7-8; cdr3_aa: CASSLVVEGRYEQFF; cdr3_nt: TGTGCCAGCAGCTTAGTGGTCGAGGGGAGGTATGAGCAGTTCTTC
j_call: TRBJ2-2; clone_size: -; d_call: -; v_call: TRBV10-3; cdr3_aa: CAISSQGGPNTGELFF; cdr3_nt: TGTGCCATCAGTTCCCAAGGGGGGCCGAACACCGGGGAGCTGTTTTTT
j_call: TRBJ2-5; clone_size: many; d_call: -; v_call: TRBV5-1; cdr3_aa: CASSLGGIQETQYF; cdr3_nt: TGCGCCAGCAGCTTAGGGGGAATCCAAGAGACCCAGTACTTC
j_call: TRBJ2-3; clone_size: many; d_call: -; v_call: TRBV12-3/TRBV12-4; cdr3_aa: CASSLVRGGTDTQYF; cdr3_nt: TGTGCCAGCAGCCTAGTGAGGGGGGGCACAGATACGCAGTATTTT
j_call: TRBJ2-3; clone_size: few; d_call: -; v_call: TRBV5-4; cdr3_aa: CASSPTTLNVPDTQYF; cdr3_nt: TGTGCCAGCAGCCCCACGACCCTGAATGTCCCAGATACGCAGTATTTT
j_call: TRBJ1-2; clone_size: -; d_call: TRBD1; v_call: TRBV20-1; cdr3_aa: CSASRDRDYGYTF; cdr3_nt: TGCAGTGCTTCCCGGGACAGGGACTATGGCTACACCTTC
j_call: TRBJ1-5; clone_size: -; d_call: -; v_call: TRBV2; cdr3_aa: CASSIDTRGNQPQHF; cdr3_nt: TGTGCCAGCAGTATCGACACTAGGGGCAATCAGCCCCAGCATTTT
j_call: TRBJ2-4; clone_size: few; d_call: -; v_call: TRBV5-6; cdr3_aa: CASSSVYSGGNIQYF; cdr3_nt: TGTGCCAGCAGCTCCGTATACTCCGGAGGAAACATTCAGTACTTC
j_call: TRBJ1-2; clone_size: few; d_call: TRBD1; v_call: TRBV27; cdr3_aa: CASSLKAQGGYGYTF; cdr3_nt: TGTGCCAGCAGCCTCAAAGCACAGGGGGGGTATGGCTACACCTTC
j_call: TRBJ1-4; clone_size: few; d_call: -; v_call: TRBV28; cdr3_aa: CASSPPGTNEKLFF; cdr3_nt: TGTGCCAGCAGTCCGCCAGGGACTAATGAAAAACTGTTTTTT
j_call: TRBJ2-1; clone_size: few; d_call: -; v_call: TRBV11-2; cdr3_aa: CASSPPLRAVPNEQFF; cdr3_nt: TGTGCCAGCAGCCCCCCTCTCAGGGCAGTCCCCAATGAGCAGTTCTTC
j_call: TRBJ1-1; clone_size: -; d_call: -; v_call: TRBV30; cdr3_aa: CAWSVGVAEAFF; cdr3_nt: TGTGCCTGGAGTGTGGGAGTAGCTGAAGCTTTCTTT
j_call: TRBJ2-3; clone_size: -; d_call: TRBD2; v_call: TRBV5-1; cdr3_aa: CASSLALAGAGDTQYF; cdr3_nt: TGCGCCAGCAGCTTGGCGCTAGCGGGGGCCGGGGATACGCAGTATTTT
j_call: TRBJ2-3; clone_size: few; d_call: -; v_call: TRBV27; cdr3_aa: CASSRQTVTDTQYF; cdr3_nt: TGTGCCAGCAGTAGGCAGACTGTCACAGATACGCAGTATTTT
j_call: TRBJ2-1; clone_size: -; d_call: TRBD2; v_call: TRBV14; cdr3_aa: CASSQDLLAGGPGEQFF; cdr3_nt: TGTGCCAGCAGCCAAGACCTACTAGCGGGAGGGCCTGGTGAGCAGTTCTTC
j_call: TRBJ2-1; clone_size: few; d_call: -; v_call: TRBV18; cdr3_aa: CASSSALVDEQFF; cdr3_nt: TGTGCCAGCTCATCAGCCCTAGTGGATGAGCAGTTCTTC
j_call: TRBJ1-5; clone_size: many; d_call: -; v_call: TRBV4-2; cdr3_aa: CASSQDAGQGGNQPQHF; cdr3_nt: TGTGCCAGCAGCCAAGACGCGGGGCAGGGAGGCAATCAGCCCCAGCATTTT
j_call: TRBJ2-7; clone_size: many; d_call: -; v_call: TRBV12-3/TRBV12-4; cdr3_aa: CASSRRDYEQYF; cdr3_nt: TGTGCCAGCAGCCGCCGGGACTACGAGCAGTACTTC
j_call: TRBJ1-3; clone_size: few; d_call: -; v_call: TRBV4-3; cdr3_aa: CASSQGRGSGNTIYF; cdr3_nt: TGCGCCAGCAGCCAAGGGAGGGGTTCTGGAAACACCATATATTTT
j_call: TRBJ2-3; clone_size: few; d_call: TRBD1; v_call: TRBV18; cdr3_aa: CASSPGQGVGDTQYF; cdr3_nt: TGTGCCAGCTCACCCGGACAGGGTGTAGGAGATACGCAGTATTTT
j_call: TRBJ2-3; clone_size: few; d_call: -; v_call: TRBV4-3; cdr3_aa: CASSQEWGDTQYF; cdr3_nt: TGCGCCAGCAGCCAAGAGTGGGGGGATACGCAGTATTTT
j_call: TRBJ1-1; clone_size: few; d_call: -; v_call: TRBV5-1; cdr3_aa: CASSDPAGEAFF; cdr3_nt: TGCGCCAGCAGCGACCCGGCCGGGGAGGCTTTCTTT
j_call: TRBJ1-5; clone_size: few; d_call: -; v_call: TRBV2; cdr3_aa: CASSAGQSSNQPQHF; cdr3_nt: TGTGCCAGCAGTGCGGGACAAAGTAGCAATCAGCCCCAGCATTTT
j_call: TRBJ2-3; clone_size: many; d_call: -; v_call: TRBV18; cdr3_aa: CASSKDISTDTQYF; cdr3_nt: TGTGCCAGCTCAAAGGACATTAGCACAGATACGCAGTATTTT
j_call: TRBJ1-6; clone_size: many; d_call: TRBD1; v_call: TRBV5-1; cdr3_aa: CASSSWDRYSPLHF; cdr3_nt: TGCGCCAGCAGCTCATGGGACAGATATTCACCCCTCCACTTT
j_call: TRBJ2-1; clone_size: -; d_call: -; v_call: TRBV7-3; cdr3_aa: CASSFRGNNEQFF; cdr3_nt: TGTGCCAGCAGCTTCCGGGGCAACAATGAGCAGTTCTTC
j_call: TRBJ2-2; clone_size: few; d_call: -; v_call: TRBV12-3/TRBV12-4; cdr3_aa: CASKGRVTGELFF; cdr3_nt: TGTGCCAGCAAAGGCAGGGTCACCGGGGAGCTGTTTTTT
j_call: TRBJ1-2; clone_size: many; d_call: TRBD1; v_call: TRBV12-3/TRBV12-4; cdr3_aa: CASSYDRATYYGYTF; cdr3_nt: TGTGCCAGCAGTTACGACAGGGCCACATACTATGGCTACACCTTC
j_call: TRBJ1-1; clone_size: few; d_call: TRBD1; v_call: TRBV20-1; cdr3_aa: CSAPGQGRDTEAFF; cdr3_nt: TGCAGTGCCCCGGGACAGGGTAGGGACACTGAAGCTTTCTTT
j_call: TRBJ2-1; clone_size: few; d_call: TRBD1; v_call: TRBV5-1; cdr3_aa: CASSLEPGTGGNEQFF; cdr3_nt: TGCGCCAGCAGCTTGGAGCCGGGGACAGGGGGGAATGAGCAGTTCTTC
j_call: TRBJ1-2; clone_size: few; d_call: TRBD1; v_call: TRBV12-3/TRBV12-4; cdr3_aa: CASSLRTGLANYGYTF; cdr3_nt: TGTGCCAGCAGTTTAAGGACAGGCTTAGCTAACTATGGCTACACCTTC
j_call: TRBJ1-5; clone_size: -; d_call: -; v_call: TRBV20-1; cdr3_aa: CSARVPGINQPQHF; cdr3_nt: TGCAGTGCTAGAGTCCCAGGGATTAATCAGCCCCAGCATTTT
j_call: TRBJ2-1; clone_size: -; d_call: TRBD2; v_call: TRBV14; cdr3_aa: CASSQWDYLNEQFF; cdr3_nt: TGTGCTAGCAGCCAATGGGACTACCTCAATGAGCAGTTCTTC
j_call: TRBJ2-1; clone_size: few; d_call: -; v_call: TRBV12-3/TRBV12-4; cdr3_aa: CASSLEGHNEQFF; cdr3_nt: TGTGCCAGCAGTTTGGAGGGGCACAATGAGCAGTTCTTC
j_call: TRBJ2-3; clone_size: -; d_call: -; v_call: TRBV20-1; cdr3_aa: CSAEKEGIDTQYF; cdr3_nt: TGCAGTGCCGAAAAGGAAGGGATAGATACGCAGTATTTT
j_call: TRBJ1-2; clone_size: -; d_call: -; v_call: TRBV6-1; cdr3_aa: CASKNSDGQGGTF; cdr3_nt: TGTGCCAGCAAAAACTCAGACGGCCAAGGGGGAACCTTC
j_call: TRBJ1-1; clone_size: -; d_call: -; v_call: TRBV6-2/TRBV6-3; cdr3_aa: CASSPRGAIGNTEAFF; cdr3_nt: TGTGCCAGCAGTCCCCGGGGCGCGATAGGGAACACTGAAGCTTTCTTT
j_call: TRBJ2-5; clone_size: few; d_call: TRBD1; v_call: TRBV20-1; cdr3_aa: CSAKRDSKAETQYF; cdr3_nt: TGCAGTGCTAAACGGGACAGCAAGGCAGAGACCCAGTACTTC
j_call: TRBJ2-3; clone_size: -; d_call: -; v_call: TRBV3-1; cdr3_aa: CASSLQGPSTDTQYF; cdr3_nt: TGTGCCAGCAGCCTACAGGGCCCTAGCACAGATACGCAGTATTTT
j_call: TRBJ1-5; clone_size: -; d_call: -; v_call: TRBV29-1; cdr3_aa: CSVEEVVGQPQHF; cdr3_nt: TGCAGCGTTGAAGAGGTAGTAGGGCAGCCCCAGCATTTT
j_call: TRBJ2-2; clone_size: -; d_call: -; v_call: TRBV5-1; cdr3_aa: CASSPRGGESTGELFF; cdr3_nt: TGCGCCAGCAGCCCCCGAGGAGGGGAAAGCACCGGGGAGCTGTTTTTT